This T cell receptor (beta chain) was found in a study of STAT3 mutations in large granular lymphocyte leukemia. Study-wide results and limits: Every T-cell large granular lymphocyte leukemia patient had at least one immunodominant TCR beta clonotype.

Here immunoSEQ multiplex PCR was the method, and the copy in TCRdb shows in-frame clones only, minus some. Of a few thousand clones listed, roughly 45% are singletons. As concerns this clone: Its cognate antigen is unknown.

Trimming shortened V by 4 bases and J by 7 bases, and 11 bases separated the two germline ends. This CDR3 has 12 residues. In germline, CDR1 is SGHRS, CDR2 YFSETQ. This rearrangement joins TRBV5-1 to TRBJ1-1; possibly TRBD1 for D (5 bases). Sequencing was performed on peripheral blood mononuclear cells. The clonotype originates from a middle-aged man with T-cell large granular lymphocyte leukemia. Some clones in this sample may be carry-over from other donors' samples. The CDR3 region is CASSPSGIEAFF. As DNA, the CDR3 is TGCGCCAGCAGCCCCTCAGGGATTGAAGCTTTCTTT.